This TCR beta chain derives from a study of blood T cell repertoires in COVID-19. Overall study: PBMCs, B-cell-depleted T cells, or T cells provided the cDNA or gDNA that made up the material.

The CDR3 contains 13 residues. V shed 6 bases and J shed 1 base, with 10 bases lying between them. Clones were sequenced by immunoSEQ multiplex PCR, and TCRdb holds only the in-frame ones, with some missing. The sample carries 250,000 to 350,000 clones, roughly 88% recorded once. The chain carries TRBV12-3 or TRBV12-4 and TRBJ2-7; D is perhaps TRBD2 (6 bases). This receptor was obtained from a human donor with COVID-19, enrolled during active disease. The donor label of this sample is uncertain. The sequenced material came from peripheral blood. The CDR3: CASRPSGSYEQYF. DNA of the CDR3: TGTGCCAGCAGACCCAGCGGGTCCTACGAGCAGTACTTC.